The 2 T cell receptor beta chains given below trace back to one sample, sequenced in a study of shared clonotypes between healthy human individuals. Only in-frame clones appear in the TCRdb table, and some are missing; sequencing was by immunoSEQ multiplex PCR. This sample has 950,000 to 1,100,000 clones, with roughly 74% found just once. Specimen: memory CD4+ T cells from PBMCs. The subset here: CD45RA-negative fraction. These receptors were obtained from a man aged 18 to 30 in good health. Some clones in this sample may be carry-over from other donors' samples.

V and J are TRBV5-1 and TRBJ2-7; 9 positions match TRBD2. V dropped 4 bases and J dropped 6; count of bases not matched to a gene: 11. CDR3 length: 15 residues. The germline gives CDR1 SGHRS, CDR2 YFSETQ. The CDR3 reads CASSAATSGPLEQYF. The CDR3 DNA reads as TGCGCCAGCAGCGCCGCGACTAGCGGCCCCCTCGAGCAGTACTTC.

J is TRBJ2-5 and V is TRBV2; D is unclear. The CDR3 runs to 14 residues. Germline CDR1 SNHLY, CDR2 FYNNEI. Trimming removed 3 bases at V and 3 bases at J, with 11 bases between. For the CDR3, the DNA is TGTGCCAGCAGTGAGGGCCTAAGAGAAGAGACCCAGTACTTC. It translates to CASSEGLREETQYF.